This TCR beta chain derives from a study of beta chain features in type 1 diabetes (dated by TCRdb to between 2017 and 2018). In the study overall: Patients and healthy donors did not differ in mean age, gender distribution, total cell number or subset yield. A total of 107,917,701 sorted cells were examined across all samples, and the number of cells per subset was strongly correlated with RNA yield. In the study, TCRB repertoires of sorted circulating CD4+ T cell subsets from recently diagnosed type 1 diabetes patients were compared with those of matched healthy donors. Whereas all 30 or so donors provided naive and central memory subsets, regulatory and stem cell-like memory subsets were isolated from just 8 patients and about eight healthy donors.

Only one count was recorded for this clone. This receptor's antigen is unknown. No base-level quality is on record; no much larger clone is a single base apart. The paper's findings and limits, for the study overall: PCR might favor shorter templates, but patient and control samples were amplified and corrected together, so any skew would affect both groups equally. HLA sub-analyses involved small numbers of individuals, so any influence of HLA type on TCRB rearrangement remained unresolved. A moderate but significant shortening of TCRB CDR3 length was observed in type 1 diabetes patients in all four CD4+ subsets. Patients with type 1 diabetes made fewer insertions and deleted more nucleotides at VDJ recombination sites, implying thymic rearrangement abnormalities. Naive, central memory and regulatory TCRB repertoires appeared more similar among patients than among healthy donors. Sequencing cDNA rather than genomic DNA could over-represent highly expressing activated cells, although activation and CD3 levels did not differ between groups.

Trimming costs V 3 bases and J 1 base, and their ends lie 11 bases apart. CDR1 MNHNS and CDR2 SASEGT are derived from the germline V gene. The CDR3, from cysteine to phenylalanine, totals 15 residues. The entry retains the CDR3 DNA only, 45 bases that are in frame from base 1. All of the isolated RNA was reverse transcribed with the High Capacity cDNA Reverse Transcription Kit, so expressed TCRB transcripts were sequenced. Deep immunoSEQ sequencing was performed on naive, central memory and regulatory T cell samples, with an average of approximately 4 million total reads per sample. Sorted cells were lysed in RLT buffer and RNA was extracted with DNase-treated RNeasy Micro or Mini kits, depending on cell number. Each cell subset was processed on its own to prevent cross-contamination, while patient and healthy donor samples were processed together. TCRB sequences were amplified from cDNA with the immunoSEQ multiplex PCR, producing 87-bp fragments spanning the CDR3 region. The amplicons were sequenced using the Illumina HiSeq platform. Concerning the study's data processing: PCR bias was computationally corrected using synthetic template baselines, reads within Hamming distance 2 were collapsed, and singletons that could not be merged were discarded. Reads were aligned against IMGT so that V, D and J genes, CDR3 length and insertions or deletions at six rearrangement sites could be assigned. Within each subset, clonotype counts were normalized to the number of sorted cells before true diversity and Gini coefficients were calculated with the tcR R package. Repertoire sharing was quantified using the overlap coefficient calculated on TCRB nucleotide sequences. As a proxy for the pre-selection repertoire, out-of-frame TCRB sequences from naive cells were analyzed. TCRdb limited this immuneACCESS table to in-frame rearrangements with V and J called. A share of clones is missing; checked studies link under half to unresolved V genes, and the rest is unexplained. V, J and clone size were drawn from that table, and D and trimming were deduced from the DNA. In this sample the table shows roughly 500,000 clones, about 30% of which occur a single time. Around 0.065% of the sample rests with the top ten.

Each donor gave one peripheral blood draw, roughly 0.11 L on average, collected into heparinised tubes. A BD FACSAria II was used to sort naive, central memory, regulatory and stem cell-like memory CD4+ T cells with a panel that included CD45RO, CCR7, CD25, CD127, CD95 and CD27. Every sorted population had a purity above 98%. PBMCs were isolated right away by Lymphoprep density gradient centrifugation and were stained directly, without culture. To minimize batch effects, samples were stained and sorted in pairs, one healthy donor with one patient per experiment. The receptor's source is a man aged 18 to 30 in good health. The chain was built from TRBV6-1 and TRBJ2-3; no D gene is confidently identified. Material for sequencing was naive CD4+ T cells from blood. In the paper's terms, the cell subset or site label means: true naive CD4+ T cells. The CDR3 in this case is CASSDMQPRTDTQYF. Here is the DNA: TGTGCCAGCAGTGATATGCAACCACGCACAGATACGCAGTATTTT.